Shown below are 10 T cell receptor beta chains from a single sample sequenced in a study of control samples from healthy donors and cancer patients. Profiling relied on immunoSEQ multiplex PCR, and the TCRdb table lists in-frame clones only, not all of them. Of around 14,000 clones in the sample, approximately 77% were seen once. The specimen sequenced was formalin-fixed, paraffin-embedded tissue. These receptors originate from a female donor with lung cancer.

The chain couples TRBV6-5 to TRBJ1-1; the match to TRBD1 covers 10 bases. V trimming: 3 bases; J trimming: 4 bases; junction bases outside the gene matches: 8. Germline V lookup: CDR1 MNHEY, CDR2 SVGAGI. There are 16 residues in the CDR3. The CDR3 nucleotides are TGTGCCAGCAGTTATGGACAGGGGGTCCATTTCACTGAAGCTTTCTTT. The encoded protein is CASSYGQGVHFTEAFF.

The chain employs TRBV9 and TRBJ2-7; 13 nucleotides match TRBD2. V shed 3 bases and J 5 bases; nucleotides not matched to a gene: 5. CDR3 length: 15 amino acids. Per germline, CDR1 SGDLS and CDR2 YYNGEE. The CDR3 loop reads CASSAGGTSGDEQYF. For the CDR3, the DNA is TGTGCCAGCAGCGCCGGGGGGACTAGCGGGGACGAGCAGTACTTC.

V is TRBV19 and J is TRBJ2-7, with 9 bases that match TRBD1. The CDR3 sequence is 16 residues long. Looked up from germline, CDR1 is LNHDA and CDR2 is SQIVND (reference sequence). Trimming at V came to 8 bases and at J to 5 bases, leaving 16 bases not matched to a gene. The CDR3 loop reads CASQGDAGTGSNEQYF. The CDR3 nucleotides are TGTGCCAGTCAAGGCGACGCCGGGACAGGGTCCAACGAGCAGTACTTC.

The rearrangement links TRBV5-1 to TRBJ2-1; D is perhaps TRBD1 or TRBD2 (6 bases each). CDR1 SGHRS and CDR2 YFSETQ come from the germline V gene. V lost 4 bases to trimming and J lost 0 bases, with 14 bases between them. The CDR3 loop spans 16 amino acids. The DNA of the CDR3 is TGCGCCAGCAGCCCGGGGGCGGGGAGCTCCTACAATGAGCAGTTCTTC. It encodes CASSPGAGSSYNEQFF.

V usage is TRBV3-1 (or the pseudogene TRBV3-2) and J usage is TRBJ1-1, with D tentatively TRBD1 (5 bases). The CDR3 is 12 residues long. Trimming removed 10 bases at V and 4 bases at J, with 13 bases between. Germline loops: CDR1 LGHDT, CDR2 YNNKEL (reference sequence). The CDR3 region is CATGGRGTEAFF. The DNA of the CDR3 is TGTGCCACCGGAGGGAGGGGCACTGAAGCTTTCTTT.

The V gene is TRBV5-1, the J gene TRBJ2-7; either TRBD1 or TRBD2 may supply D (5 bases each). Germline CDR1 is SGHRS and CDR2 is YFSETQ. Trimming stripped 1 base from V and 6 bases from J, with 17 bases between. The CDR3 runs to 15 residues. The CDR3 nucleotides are TGCGCCAGCAGCTTGCAGGGACCAGGTGACGGCGAGCAGTACTTC. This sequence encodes CASSLQGPGDGEQYF.

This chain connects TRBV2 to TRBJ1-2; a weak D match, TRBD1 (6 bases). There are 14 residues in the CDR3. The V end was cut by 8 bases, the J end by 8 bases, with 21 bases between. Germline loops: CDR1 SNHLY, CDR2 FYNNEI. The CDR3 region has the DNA TGTGCCAGCCGAGGCGCAGGGGAAGCGGGAGGCTACACCTTC. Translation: CASRGAGEAGGYTF.

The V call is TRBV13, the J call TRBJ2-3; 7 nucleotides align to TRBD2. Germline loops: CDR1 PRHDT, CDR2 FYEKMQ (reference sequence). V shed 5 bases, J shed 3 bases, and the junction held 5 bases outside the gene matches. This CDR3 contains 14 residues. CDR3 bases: TGTGCCAGCAGCGACGCGGGAGTAACAGATACGCAGTATTTT. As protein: CASSDAGVTDTQYF.

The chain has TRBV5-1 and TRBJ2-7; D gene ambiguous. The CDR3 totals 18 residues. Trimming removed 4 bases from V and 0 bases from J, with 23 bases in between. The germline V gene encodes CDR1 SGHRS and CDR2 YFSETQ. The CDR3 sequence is CASSLSYAGPRSSYEQYF. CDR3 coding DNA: TGCGCCAGCAGCCTATCTTACGCCGGACCCAGGAGCTCCTACGAGCAGTACTTC.

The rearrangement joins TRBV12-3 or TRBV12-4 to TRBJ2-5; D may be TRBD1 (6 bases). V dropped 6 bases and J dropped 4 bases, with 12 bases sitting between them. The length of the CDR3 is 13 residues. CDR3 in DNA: TGTGCCAGCAGCTCACAGGGTCGAGAGACCCAGTACTTC. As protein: CASSSQGRETQYF.